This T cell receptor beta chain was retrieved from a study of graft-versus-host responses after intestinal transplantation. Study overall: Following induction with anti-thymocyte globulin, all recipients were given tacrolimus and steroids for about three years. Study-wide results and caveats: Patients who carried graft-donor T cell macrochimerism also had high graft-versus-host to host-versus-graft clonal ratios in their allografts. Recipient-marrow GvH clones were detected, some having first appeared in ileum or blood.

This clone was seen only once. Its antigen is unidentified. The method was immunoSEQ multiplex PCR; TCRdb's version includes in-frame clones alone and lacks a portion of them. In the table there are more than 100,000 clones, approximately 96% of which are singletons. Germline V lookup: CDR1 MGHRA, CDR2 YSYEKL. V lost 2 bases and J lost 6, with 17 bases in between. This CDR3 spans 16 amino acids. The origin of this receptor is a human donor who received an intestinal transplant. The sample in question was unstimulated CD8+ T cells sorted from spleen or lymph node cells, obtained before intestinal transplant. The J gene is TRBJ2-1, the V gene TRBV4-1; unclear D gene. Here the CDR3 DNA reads TGCGCCAGCAGCCAAAGGGTCTTCTCCGGCTCCAATGAGCAGTTCTTC. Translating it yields CASSQRVFSGSNEQFF.